The 11 T cell receptor beta chains below come from one sample, sequenced in a study of radiation and T cells in renal cell carcinoma. TCRdb's copy holds only in-frame clones and misses some; the assay was immunoSEQ multiplex PCR. The sample yields around 100,000 clones, approximately 82% seen once. Time point of the sample: blood 4 weeks post-SBRT, at nephrectomy. Treatment indicated: 15 Gy SBRT to primary tumor, nephrectomy 4 weeks later. The sequences come from blood, collected from a patient whose treatment included radiotherapy and nephrectomy. These receptors were obtained from a man between 60 and 70 years old with renal cell carcinoma.

The chain couples TRBV28 to TRBJ1-5; D is unresolved. The CDR3 is made up of 13 amino acids. Germline V gene sequence: CDR1 MDHEN, CDR2 SYDVKM. V lost 4 bases and J lost 7, with 11 bases in between. The CDR3 spells CASSSPTSQPQHF. Here the CDR3 DNA reads TGTGCCAGCAGTTCGCCCACAAGCCAGCCCCAGCATTTT.

The chain recombines TRBV5-1 with TRBJ2-1, with unresolved D. Trimming shortened V by 0 bases and J by 3 bases, and 10 bases separated the two germline ends. This CDR3 is 15 amino acids long. The V gene's germline CDR1 is SGHRS and CDR2 YFSETQ. The CDR3 region is CASSLASQFYNEQFF. The DNA of the CDR3 is TGCGCCAGCAGCTTGGCCAGCCAATTCTACAATGAGCAGTTCTTC.

The chain carries TRBV19 and TRBJ2-1; maybe TRBD1 (6 bases). CDR3 length: 13 residues. V was clipped by 3 bases and J by 4 bases, with 7 bases between them. Per germline, CDR1 LNHDA and CDR2 SQIVND (reference sequence). The CDR3, as DNA: TGTGCCAGTAGTATGACAGGTTACAATGAGCAGTTCTTC. Translating it yields CASSMTGYNEQFF.

The chain has TRBV10-3 and TRBJ2-1; 8 nucleotides agree with TRBD2. The CDR3 has 14 residues. Trimming cost V 11 bases and J 0 bases; bases outside gene matches: 6. The germline V gene has CDR1 ENHRY and CDR2 SYGVKD. The CDR3, as DNA: TGTGCCTCAAGAGGACTAGCCTCCTACAATGAGCAGTTCTTC. Encoded protein: CASRGLASYNEQFF.

The CDR3: CASSGQITGGLSTDTQYF. CDR3 nucleotides: TGTGCCAGCAGTGGACAGATCACAGGGGGCTTGAGCACAGATACGCAGTATTTT. The chain is built from TRBV2 and TRBJ2-3; 9 bases map to TRBD1. Trimming removed 4 bases from V and 0 bases from J; junction bases left unmatched: 11. This CDR3 has 18 residues. CDR1 is SNHLY and CDR2 is FYNNEI in the germline V gene.

This clone was observed a few times. The chain has TRBV6-5 and TRBJ1-1, with no clear D. CDR3 length: 13 amino acids. Germline V lookup: CDR1 MNHEY, CDR2 SVGAGI. V lost 0 bases, J lost 5 bases, and 7 bases lay in between. The CDR3 loop is CASSYSRRTEAFF. CDR3 nucleotides: TGTGCCAGCAGTTACTCGAGAAGGACTGAAGCTTTCTTT.

This sequence joins TRBV7-9 and TRBJ2-7; D is unresolved. Germline V CDR1 and CDR2: SEHNR, FQNEAQ (reference sequence). This CDR3 has 12 amino acids. V gave up 1 base and J gave up 2 bases, with 3 bases separating them. CDR3 coding DNA: TGTGCCAGCAGCTTAGAGACCTACGAGCAGTACTTC. This sequence encodes CASSLETYEQYF.

V usage is TRBV7-9 and J usage is TRBJ1-4; 7 bases are a match to TRBD1. Germline assignment: CDR1 SEHNR and CDR2 FQNEAQ (reference sequence). The junction had 6 bases not matched to a gene; V was cut back by 5 bases and J by 3 bases. The CDR3 consists of 15 residues. The CDR3 nucleotides read TGTGCCAGCAGCCCAAACAGGGGACCTAATGAAAAACTGTTTTTT. The encoded protein is CASSPNRGPNEKLFF.

The V call is TRBV1, the J call TRBJ2-3; the D segment call TRBD2 is taken from the table without a DNA check. TRBV1 is designated a pseudogene. CDR3 length: 16 residues. The CDR3 nucleotides are TGCACCAGCAGGCCCTCGGAAGGGACTAGCGGGAGGAAGCAGTATTTT. Protein sequence: CTSRPSEGTSGRKQYF.

CDR3 bases: TGTGCCAGCAGCCCCCGAGGGAGCGGGAGGGCCTGGGAGCAGTTCTTC. This gives the protein CASSPRGSGRAWEQFF. The rearrangement links TRBV11-2 to TRBJ2-1; 10 nucleotides agree with TRBD2. CDR3 length: 16 amino acids. CDR1 is SGHAT, CDR2 FQNNGV, per germline. Trimming cost V 5 bases and J 10 bases; bases outside gene matches: 14.

The rearrangement uses TRBV9 and TRBJ1-5; D gene uncertain. Germline assignment: CDR1 SGDLS and CDR2 YYNGEE. Trimming took 4 bases from V and 6 from J, leaving 17 bases between them. There are 15 residues in the CDR3. CDR3 coding DNA: TGTGCCAGCAGCCCCCACACAGAACCTGGTCAGCCCCAGCATTTT. Amino acids: CASSPHTEPGQPQHF.